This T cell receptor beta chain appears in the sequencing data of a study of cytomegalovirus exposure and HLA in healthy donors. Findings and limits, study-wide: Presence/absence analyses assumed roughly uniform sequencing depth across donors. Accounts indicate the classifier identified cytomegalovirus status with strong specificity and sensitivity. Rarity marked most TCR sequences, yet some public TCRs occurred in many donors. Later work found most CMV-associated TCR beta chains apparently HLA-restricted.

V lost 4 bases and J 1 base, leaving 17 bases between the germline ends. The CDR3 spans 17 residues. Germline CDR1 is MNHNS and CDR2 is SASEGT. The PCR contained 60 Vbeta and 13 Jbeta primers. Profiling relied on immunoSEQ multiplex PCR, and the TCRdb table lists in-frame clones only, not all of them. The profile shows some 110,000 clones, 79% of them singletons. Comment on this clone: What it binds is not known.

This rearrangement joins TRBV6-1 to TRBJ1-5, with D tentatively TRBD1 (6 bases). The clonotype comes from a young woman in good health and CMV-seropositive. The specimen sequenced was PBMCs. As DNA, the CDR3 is TGTGCCAGCAGTGGGACAGCGAAGTTATCGAGCAATCAGCCCCAGCATTTT. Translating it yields CASSGTAKLSSNQPQHF.